What follows are 8 T cell receptor beta chains derived from one specimen sequenced in a study of blood T cell repertoires in COVID-19. Produced via immunoSEQ multiplex PCR; TCRdb's table is partial and in-frame only. The sample yields hundreds of thousands of clones, 75% to 90% seen once. Sequences were obtained from peripheral blood. All receptors come from a woman aged 25-40 years with acute or convalescent COVID-19.

This clone has just one count. The chain employs TRBV5-5 and TRBJ2-5, with D uncertain. The CDR3 has 13 amino acids. The V and J ends lost 1 base and 1 base respectively, with 5 bases between them. The germline V gene has CDR1 SGHKS and CDR2 YYEKEE (reference sequence). The CDR3: CASSLYSQETQYF. DNA of the CDR3: TGTGCCAGCAGCTTGTACAGCCAAGAGACCCAGTACTTC.

The chain couples TRBV6-5 to TRBJ2-2; 7 bases fit TRBD2. This CDR3 region has 14 residues. CDR1 and CDR2 from the germline V gene are MNHEY and SVGAGI. CDR3 nucleotides: TGTGCTGCTGGGGAGGGGATGAACACCGGGGAGCTGTTTTTT. Encoded protein: CAAGEGMNTGELFF.

The chain is built from TRBV9 and TRBJ2-2, with TRBD2 matching over 7 bases. The CDR3 is 16 residues long. Per germline, CDR1 SGDLS and CDR2 YYNGEE. The junction had 3 bases not matched to a gene; V was cut back by 0 bases and J by 1 base. CDR3 sequence: CASSVGAGVNTGELFF. The DNA of the CDR3 is TGTGCCAGCAGCGTAGGGGCGGGGGTGAACACCGGGGAGCTGTTTTTT.

The rearrangement joins TRBV5-6 to TRBJ2-1; 9 bases line up with TRBD1. This CDR3 is built from 15 residues. Germline CDR1 is SGHDT and CDR2 is YYEEEE. Trimming took 2 bases from V and 9 from J; bases not matched to a gene: 9. In DNA, the CDR3 is TGTGCCAGCAGCTTTGGGGGGACAGGGTCCGGTGAGCAGTTCTTC. Protein: CASSFGGTGSGEQFF.

V gene TRBV4-1 combines with J gene TRBJ2-7; 9 bases are a match to TRBD1. V dropped 3 bases and J dropped 1; count of bases not matched to a gene: 13. Germline V gives CDR1 MGHRA, CDR2 YSYEKL. The CDR3 length is 18 residues. This CDR3 is CASSHRVSAGTGSYEQYF. DNA of the CDR3: TGCGCCAGCAGCCACCGGGTCAGCGCCGGGACAGGGTCCTACGAGCAGTACTTC.

The chain carries TRBV19 and TRBJ1-3, with D possibly TRBD1 on 5 matching bases. The CDR3 sequence is 12 residues long. V gave up 11 bases and J gave up 6 bases, with 14 bases separating them. Germline CDR1 is LNHDA and CDR2 is SQIVND (reference sequence). CDR3 DNA sequence: TGTGCCTCAAAAGGACAACTAAACACCATATATTTT. Translated, it gives CASKGQLNTIYF.

The chain couples TRBV29-1 to TRBJ2-3; 8 nucleotides match TRBD1. This CDR3 is built from 17 residues. Germline V gene data show CDR1 as SQVTM and CDR2 as ANQGSEA. After removal of 6 bases from V and 1 base from J, the junction contained 15 bases not matched to a gene. CDR3 DNA: TGCAGCGTAGACGAGATTCAGGGGGCTCGGGGCACAGATACGCAGTATTTT. Translating it yields CSVDEIQGARGTDTQYF.

This chain links TRBV18 with TRBJ2-1; no firm D call. Germline V lookup: CDR1 KGHSH, CDR2 LQKENI. Trimming pared 5 bases from V and 4 bases from J, leaving 9 bases between. The CDR3 loop spans 13 amino acids. CDR3 loop: CASSMSPYNEQFF. The CDR3 nucleotides are TGTGCCAGCTCAATGTCCCCTTACAATGAGCAGTTCTTC.